This TCR beta chain was sequenced for a study of blood T cell repertoires in COVID-19. Across the whole study: Sources were T cells, B-cell-depleted T cells, or PBMCs; the material itself was cDNA or gDNA.

Germline CDR1 SNHLY, CDR2 FYNNEI. The CDR3 loop spans 14 amino acids. The V and J ends lost 4 bases and 2 bases respectively, with 8 bases between them. Repertoires were generated with immunoSEQ multiplex PCR, while TCRdb's copy carries only in-frame clones and drops some. The table has over 200,000 clones, about 86% seen once. The chain carries TRBV2 and TRBJ2-2, with D tentatively TRBD1 (5 bases). Sequenced: peripheral blood. The sequence came from a woman between 45 and 60 years old with acute or convalescent COVID-19. CDR3 residues: CASSGQRNTGELFF. CDR3 coding DNA: TGTGCCAGCAGTGGACAGAGAAACACCGGGGAGCTGTTTTTT.